Detailed here is one TCR beta chain. It has no known antigen specificity. No much larger clone exists at a distance of one base, and base qualities are not known. This record belongs to a study of blood T cell repertoires in COVID-19 (dated by TCRdb to about 2020). Background on the whole study: Samples from collaborators originated in the United States, Italy and Spain and spanned both the acute and convalescent phases of COVID-19. A de-identified subject ID, COVID-19 status, age in years and sex were almost always included in the sample metadata. The repertoires were released in a freely available public database meant as a resource for research on the immune response to SARS-CoV-2. Subjects who had been exposed to COVID-19, were actively infected with it, or had recovered from it provided the deeply sampled blood TCRbeta repertoires that made up the dataset. The prospective study material was composed of cDNA or gDNA derived from T cells, B-cell-depleted T cells, or PBMCs. Where available, HLA class I and class II types were obtained from metadata supplied by the sample provider rather than from assay-based typing. The samples were drawn from two sources: the first 160 participants of the ongoing ImmuneRACE study, and 1,000 to 1,500 subjects contributed by 6 global collaborators.

On the study overall, not on this receptor specifically: The amount of clinical and demographic metadata varied by source and participant and was provided uncurated.

Participants in the prospective study were enrolled through a virtual design, were aged about 18 to 100 years, and lived in some 24 United States geographic areas. In the prospective study, participants were assigned to cohorts based on the clinical history participants reported in a screening survey and a study questionnaire. Exposed participants had been in contact, within 2 weeks of entering the study, with a person who had a PCR-confirmed or clinician-diagnosed case of COVID-19. Mobile phlebotomists in the prospective study collected whole blood, serum and a nasopharyngeal or oropharyngeal swab from every participant. Prospective study participants could optionally give additional blood draws and questionnaires over an approximately 2-month period. Blood samples from the prospective study were shipped frozen or at room temperature prior to DNA extraction. V trim: 4 bases; J trim: 0 bases; unmatched bases: 7. The CDR1 and CDR2 encoded by the germline V gene (reference sequence) are SGHKS and YYEKEE. Spanning cysteine to phenylalanine, the CDR3 consists of 15 amino acids. The sequence is cut down to CDR3 DNA, 45 bases in frame from base 1.

The immunoSEQ Assay, a bias-controlled multiplex PCR, was used to amplify TCRbeta CDR3 regions from genomic DNA. From the authors' description of their analysis: Within the assay, amplification of reference gene primers was used to estimate how many nucleated cells each sample contained. To quantify the absolute abundance of each unique TCRbeta CDR3 rearrangement, sequence reads were collapsed and filtered. Productive Simpson clonality was computed per sample as the square root of Simpson's diversity index over productive rearrangements. TCRdb provides this immuneACCESS table in a form limited to in-frame rearrangements. Some clones are lacking; in checked studies, under half of them reflect an unresolved V gene, and why the rest are absent is not known. That table is the source of V, J and clone size, and D and trimming were worked out from the DNA. The sample has around 400,000 clones on record, roughly nine tenths of them singletons. About 0.9% of the sample lies in the top ten.

The sequence was obtained from a woman in her thirties or forties who had been exposed to COVID-19. The sequencing input was PBMCs or T cells enriched from blood (not recorded which). The chain links TRBV5-5 with TRBJ2-7; 7 middle bases align to TRBD1. The encoded CDR3 is CASSAQGSFSYEQYF. The sequenced DNA: TGTGCCAGCAGCGCACAGGGGAGTTTCTCCTACGAGCAGTACTTC.